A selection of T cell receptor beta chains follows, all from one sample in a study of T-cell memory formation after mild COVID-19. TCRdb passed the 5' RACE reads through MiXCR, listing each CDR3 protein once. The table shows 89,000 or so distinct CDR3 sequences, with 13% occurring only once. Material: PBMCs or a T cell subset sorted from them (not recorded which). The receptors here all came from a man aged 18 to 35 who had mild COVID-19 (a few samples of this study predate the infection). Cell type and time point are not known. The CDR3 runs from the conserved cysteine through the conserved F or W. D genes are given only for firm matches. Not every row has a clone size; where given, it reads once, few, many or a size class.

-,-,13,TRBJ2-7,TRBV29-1,TGCAGCGTTGAACTCGGGCCAGTCTGGGAGCAGTACTTC,CSVELGPVWEQYF
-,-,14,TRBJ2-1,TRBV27,TGTGCCAGCAGACCCGCAGGCACCTACAATGAGCAGTTCTTC,CASRPAGTYNEQFF
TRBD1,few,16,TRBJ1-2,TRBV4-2,TGTGCCAGCAGCCAAGAGGGGACAGTCGTTTACTATGGCTACACCTTC,CASSQEGTVVYYGYTF
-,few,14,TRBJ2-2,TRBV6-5,TGTGCCAGCAGTAGGCGACCTGAAACCGGGGAGCTGTTTTTT,CASSRRPETGELFF
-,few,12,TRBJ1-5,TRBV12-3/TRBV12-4,TGTGCCAGCAGTCCGAACAATCAGCCCCAGCATTTT,CASSPNNQPQHF
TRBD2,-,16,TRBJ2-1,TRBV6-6,TGTGCCAGCAGTTACTCCCTTGGGCTAGCGGAGAATGAGCAGTTCTTC,CASSYSLGLAENEQFF
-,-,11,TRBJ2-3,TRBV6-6,TGTGCCAGCAGTTCCAGGGGAGCGCAGTATTTT,CASSSRGAQYF
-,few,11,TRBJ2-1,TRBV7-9,TGTGCCAGCAGGGAGCGTAATGAGCAGTTCTTC,CASRERNEQFF
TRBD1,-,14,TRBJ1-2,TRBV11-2,TGTGCCAGCAGCTTCTCGGCAGGGGGCTATGGCTACACCTTC,CASSFSAGGYGYTF
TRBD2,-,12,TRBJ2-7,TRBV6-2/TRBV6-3,TGTGCCAGCGGCGGGGGAGACTACGAGCAGTACTTC,CASGGGDYEQYF
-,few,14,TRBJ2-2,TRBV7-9,TGTGCCAGCAGCTCAGTACAGAACACCGGGGAGCTGTTTTTT,CASSSVQNTGELFF
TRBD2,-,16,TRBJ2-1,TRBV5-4,TGTGCCAGCAGCTTTTGGCGGGGGGTTCCCTACTATGAGCAGTTCTTC,CASSFWRGVPYYEQFF
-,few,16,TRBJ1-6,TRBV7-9,TGTGCCAGCAGTCAAACGCGGCACGGCTATAATTCACCCCTCCACTTT,CASSQTRHGYNSPLHF
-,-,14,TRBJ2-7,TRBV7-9,TGTGCCAGCAGCTTACGAACCAGCGCCTACGAGCAGTACTTC,CASSLRTSAYEQYF
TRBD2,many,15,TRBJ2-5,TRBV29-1,TGCAGCGTTGTACAGTCTGGGAGGGAGAGCGAGACCCAGTACTTC,CSVVQSGRESETQYF
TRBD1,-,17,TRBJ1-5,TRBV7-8,TGTGCCAGCAGCTATGCCGTTGGACAGGGTAGGAATCAGCCCCAGCATTTT,CASSYAVGQGRNQPQHF
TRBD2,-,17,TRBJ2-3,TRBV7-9,TGTGCCAGCAGCCCATCCCTTAGCGGGGGGGGTCCAGATACGCAGTATTTT,CASSPSLSGGGPDTQYF
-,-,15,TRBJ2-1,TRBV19,TGTGCCAGTAGTGTGACAGTGAGCTCCTACAATGAGCAGTTCTTC,CASSVTVSSYNEQFF
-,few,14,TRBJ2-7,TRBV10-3,TGTGCCATCAGTGAAGGCAGGGCCGACTACGAGCAGTACTTC,CAISEGRADYEQYF
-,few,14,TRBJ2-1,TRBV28,TGTGCCAGCAGTTCGACCTCAGGGGGGGGTGAGCAGTTCTTC,CASSSTSGGGEQFF
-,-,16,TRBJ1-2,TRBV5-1,TGCGCCAGCAGACCCTCACTTATGGAAGCTAACTATGGCTACACCTTC,CASRPSLMEANYGYTF
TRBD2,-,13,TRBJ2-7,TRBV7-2,TGTGCCAGCAGGGGAGGGGACGGCTACGAGCAGTACTTC,CASRGGDGYEQYF
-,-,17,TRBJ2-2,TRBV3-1,TGTGCCAGCAGCCACTATTCTTACTGGATGAACACCGGGGAGCTGTTTTTT,CASSHYSYWMNTGELFF
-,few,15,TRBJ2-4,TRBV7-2,TGTGCCAGCAGCCCCGGGACGGCTGTACTAAACATTCAGTACTTC,CASSPGTAVLNIQYF
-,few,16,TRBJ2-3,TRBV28,TGTGCCAGCAGTCCGGGGGAGGCCCCTTTCACAGATACGCAGTATTTT,CASSPGEAPFTDTQYF
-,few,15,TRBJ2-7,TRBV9,TGTGCCAGCAGCGCTGACGCGGGGACACCCTACGAGCAGTACTTC,CASSADAGTPYEQYF
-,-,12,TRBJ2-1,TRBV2,TGTGCCAGCAAAAGCCCCTACAATGAGCAGTTCTTC,CASKSPYNEQFF
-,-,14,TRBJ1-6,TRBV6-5,TGTGCCAGCAGTCGGTGGACAAACAATTCACCCCTCCACTTT,CASSRWTNNSPLHF
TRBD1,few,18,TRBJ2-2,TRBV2,TGTGCCAGCCGGCGGGGGACAGGGGGAATTACGAACACCGGGGAGCTGTTTTTT,CASRRGTGGITNTGELFF
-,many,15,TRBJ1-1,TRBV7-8,TGTGCCAGCAGCTTAGGACCGAACGGGGCCCAGCAAGCTTTCTTT,CASSLGPNGAQQAFF
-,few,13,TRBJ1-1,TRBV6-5,TGTGCCAGCAGTGCGCAATCCGCCACTGAAGCTTTCTTT,CASSAQSATEAFF
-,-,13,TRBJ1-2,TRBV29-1,TGCAGCGTTGAAGGGCAGGGGCACTATGGCTACACCTTC,CSVEGQGHYGYTF
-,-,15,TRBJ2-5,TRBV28,TGTGCCAGCAGTACAGGACAAGAGGTACAAGAGACCCAGTACTTC,CASSTGQEVQETQYF
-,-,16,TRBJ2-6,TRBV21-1,TGTGCCAGCAGCCTCCCCAGGGGCTCTGGGGCCAACGTCCTGACTTTC,CASSLPRGSGANVLTF
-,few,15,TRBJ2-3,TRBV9,TGTGCCAGCAGGGCCGCCGGGACCGCCACAGATACGCAGTATTTT,CASRAAGTATDTQYF
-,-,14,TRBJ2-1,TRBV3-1,TGTGCCAGCAGCCACCTGGACGGCGAACATGAGCAGTTCTTC,CASSHLDGEHEQFF
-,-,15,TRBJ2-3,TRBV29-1,TGCAGCGTTGAAGATCTCAATCTTAGCACAGATACGCAGTATTTT,CSVEDLNLSTDTQYF
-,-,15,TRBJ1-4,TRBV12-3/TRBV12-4,TGTGCCAGCAGATCCTCAGGAGGGGCGGGTGAAAAACTGTTTTTT,CASRSSGGAGEKLFF
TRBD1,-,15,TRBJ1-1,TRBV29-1,TGCAGCGCCTGGATCGGTGGGACAGGGAGGACTGAAGCTTTCTTT,CSAWIGGTGRTEAFF
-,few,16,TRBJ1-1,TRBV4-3,TGCGCCAGCAGCCACATGGGCAGGGTTTCGGTCACTGAAGCTTTCTTT,CASSHMGRVSVTEAFF
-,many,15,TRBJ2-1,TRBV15,TGTGCCACCAGCAGTCGGGAGAACCCCTACAATGAGCAGTTCTTC,CATSSRENPYNEQFF
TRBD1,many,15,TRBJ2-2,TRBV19,TGTGCCAGTAGTATAGAGGACAGGGTAAACGGGGAGCTGTTTTTT,CASSIEDRVNGELFF
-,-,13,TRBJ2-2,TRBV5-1,TGCGCCAGCAGCTTGTGGGGGCCCGGGGAGCTGATTTTT,CASSLWGPGELIF
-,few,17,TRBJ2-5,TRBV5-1,TGCGCCAGCAGCTTCCTGGAGGGGGGGGCTCAGAAAGAGACCCAGTACTTC,CASSFLEGGAQKETQYF
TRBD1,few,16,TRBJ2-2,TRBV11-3,TGTGCCAGCAGCCCGCCAGGGGGACGGGACACCGGGGAGCTGTTTTTT,CASSPPGGRDTGELFF
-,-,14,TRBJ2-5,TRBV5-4,TGTGCCAGCAGCCCGGGACGAGCACGGGAGACCCAGTACTTC,CASSPGRARETQYF
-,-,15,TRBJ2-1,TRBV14,TGTGCCAGCAGCCAAAAAGTGTATACAGACAATGAGCAGTTCTTC,CASSQKVYTDNEQFF
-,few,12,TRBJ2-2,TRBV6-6,TGTGCCAGCAGTTACTCAACGGGGGAGCTGTTTTTT,CASSYSTGELFF
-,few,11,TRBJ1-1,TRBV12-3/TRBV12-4,TGTGCCAGCAGTTTAATCTCTGAAGCTTTCTTT,CASSLISEAFF
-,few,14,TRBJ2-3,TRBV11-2,TGTGCCAGCAGCTTTCGGTCTGGGGGAGATACGCAGTATTTT,CASSFRSGGDTQYF
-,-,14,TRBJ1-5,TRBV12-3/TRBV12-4,TGTGCCAGCAGTTTACCAGGGCTCAATCAGCCCCAGCATTTT,CASSLPGLNQPQHF
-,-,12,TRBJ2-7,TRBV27,TGTGCCAGCAGTTTCCCCGGGGACGAGCAGTACTTC,CASSFPGDEQYF
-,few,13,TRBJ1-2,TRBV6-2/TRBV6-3,TGTGCCAGCAGTTACCCAGGAAACTATGGCTACACCTTC,CASSYPGNYGYTF
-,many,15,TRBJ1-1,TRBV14,TGTGCCAGCAGCCAAGGGGGCGCCTTAAACACTGAAGCTTTCTTT,CASSQGGALNTEAFF
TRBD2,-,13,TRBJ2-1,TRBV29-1,TGCAGCGTTGTCCAGCGGGGGGGCCGCGAGCAGTTCTTC,CSVVQRGGREQFF
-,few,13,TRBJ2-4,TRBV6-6,TGTGCCACCATACCACGCGGGAAAAACATTCAGTACTTC,CATIPRGKNIQYF
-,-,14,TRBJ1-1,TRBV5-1,TGCGCCAGCAGCTCGGCGATTTGGAGCGCTGAAGCTTTCTTT,CASSSAIWSAEAFF